The sequence of this TCR beta chain was determined in a study of blood T cells in healthy people across ages. Whenever a sample was processed, at least 6 million PBMCs were isolated. With a J-beta primer mix and a sample-barcoded 5' primer, a second PCR ran roughly 6 to 11 cycles. TCRdb reanalysed the 5' RACE reads using MiXCR and keeps one entry per CDR3 protein. The sample has about 800,000 distinct CDR3 sequences; 20% to 25% are singletons. Germline V gives CDR1 SQVTM, CDR2 ANQGSEA. The length of the CDR3 is 15 residues. Trimming shortened V by 3 bases and J by 9 bases, and 21 bases separated the two germline ends. This clonotype was recorded at least ten times. The sample was also linked to a second study, of T cells of mothers and their children. That source adds: The yield was over 8.5 million TCR beta CDR3 reads from each mother and about 3.2 million from each child.

The TCR originated in a boy aged 10-17 years in good health. The chain couples TRBV29-1 to TRBJ2-4; D may be TRBD1 or TRBD2 (5 bases each). The sample consisted of blood. The CDR3 DNA sequence: TGCAGCGTTGATGAGGTTCAACTAGGGCAGGGCATTCAGTACTTC. Protein sequence: CSVDEVQLGQGIQYF.